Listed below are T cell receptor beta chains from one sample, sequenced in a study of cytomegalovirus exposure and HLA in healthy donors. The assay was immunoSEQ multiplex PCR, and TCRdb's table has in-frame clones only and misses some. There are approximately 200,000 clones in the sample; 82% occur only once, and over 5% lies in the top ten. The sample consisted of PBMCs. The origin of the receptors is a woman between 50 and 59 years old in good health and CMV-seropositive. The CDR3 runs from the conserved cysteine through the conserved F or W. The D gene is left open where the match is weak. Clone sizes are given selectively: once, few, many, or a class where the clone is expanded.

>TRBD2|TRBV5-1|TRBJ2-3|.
TGCGCCAGCAGGAGACTAGCGGGAGGTAACACAGATACGCAGTATTTT
CASRRLAGGNTDTQYF
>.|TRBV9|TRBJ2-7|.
TGTGCCAGCAGTCCTGACAGTTCCTCCTACGAGCAGTACTTC
CASSPDSSSYEQYF
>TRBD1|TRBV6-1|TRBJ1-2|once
TGTGCCAGCAGTTTAACAGGGGGCTCCTATGGCTACACCTTC
CASSLTGGSYGYTF
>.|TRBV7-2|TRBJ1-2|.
TGTGCCAGCAGCTTAGTGTCGGACTATGGCTACACCTTC
CASSLVSDYGYTF
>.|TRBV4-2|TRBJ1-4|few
TGTGCCAGCAGCCGCTACCCCCTGACCGAGGCGCAAGGTGAAAAACTGTTTTTT
CASSRYPLTEAQGEKLFF
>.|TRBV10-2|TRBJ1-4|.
TGCGCCAGCAGGGGAAAGGACAGTGGCCGGCCAACTAATGAAAAACTGTTTTTT
CASRGKDSGRPTNEKLFF
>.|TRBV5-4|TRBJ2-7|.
TGTGCCAGCAGCCCCGGACTGTCTTCCTACGAGCAGTACTTC
CASSPGLSSYEQYF
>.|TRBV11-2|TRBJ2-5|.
TGTGCCAGCAGCTTAGCCAGGTCCCCCCGAGAGACCCAGTACTTC
CASSLARSPRETQYF
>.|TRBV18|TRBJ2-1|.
TGTGCCAGCTCACCACCGGGCAGCCCTAGGGGTGAGCAGTTCTTC
CASSPPGSPRGEQFF
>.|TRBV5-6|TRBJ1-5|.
TGTGCCAGCAGCCTATATGATGGCGGGGGCCTAAATCAGCCCCAGCATTTT
CASSLYDGGGLNQPQHF
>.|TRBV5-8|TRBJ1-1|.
TGTGCCAGCACGCACGCTTCCAGGACGGACATGAACACTGAAGCTTTCTTT
CASTHASRTDMNTEAFF
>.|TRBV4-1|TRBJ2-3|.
TGCGCCAGCAGCCAAGATATAGCTAGCGATGATACTTTAGGAGATACGCAGTATTTT
CASSQDIASDDTLGDTQYF
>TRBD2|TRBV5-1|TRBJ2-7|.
TGCGCCAGCAGTCGACTAGCGGGAGTTGGAACCTACGAGCAGTACTTC
CASSRLAGVGTYEQYF
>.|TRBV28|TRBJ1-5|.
TGTGCCAGCAGCCATACAGGGCAGGAAAATCAGCCCCAGCATTTT
CASSHTGQENQPQHF
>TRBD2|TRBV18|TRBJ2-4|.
TGTGCCAGCTCACCAGGGACTACCGACAGGTACTTC
CASSPGTTDRYF
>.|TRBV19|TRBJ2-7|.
TGTGCCAGTAGTCCAACCCCCGGGTCGGGTGAGCAGTACTTC
CASSPTPGSGEQYF
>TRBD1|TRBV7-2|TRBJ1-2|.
TGTGCCAGCAGCCATGGGACAGTGAACGGCTACACCTTC
CASSHGTVNGYTF
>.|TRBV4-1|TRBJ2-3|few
TGCGCCAGCAGCCAAGACTCTAGCTCGTTCAGCACAGATACGCAGTATTTT
CASSQDSSSFSTDTQYF
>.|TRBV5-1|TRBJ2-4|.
TGCGCCAGCAGCTCTCAGGGAATAGCCAAAAACAGTCAGTACTTC
CASSSQGIAKNSQYF
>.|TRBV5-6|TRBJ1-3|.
TGTGCCAGCAGCTTGGGTAGCTCTGGAAACACCATATATTTT
CASSLGSSGNTIYF
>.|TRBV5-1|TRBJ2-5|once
TGCGCCAGCAGCTTAGTAAGGAGGGGAGAGACCCAGTACTTC
CASSLVRRGETQYF
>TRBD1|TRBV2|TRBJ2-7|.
TGTGCCAGCAGTGTGACAGGGTCGGGATACGAGCAGTACTTC
CASSVTGSGYEQYF